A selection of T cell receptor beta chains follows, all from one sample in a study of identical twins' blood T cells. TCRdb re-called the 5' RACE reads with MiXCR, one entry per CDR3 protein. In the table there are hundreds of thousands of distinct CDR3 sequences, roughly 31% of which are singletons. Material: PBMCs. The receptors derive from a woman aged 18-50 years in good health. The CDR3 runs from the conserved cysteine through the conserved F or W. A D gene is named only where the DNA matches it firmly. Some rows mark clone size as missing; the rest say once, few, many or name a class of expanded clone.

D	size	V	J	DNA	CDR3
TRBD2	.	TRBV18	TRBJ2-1	TGTGCCAGCTCACCACCGGGGGGGACGGTCTACAATGAGCAGTTCTTC	CASSPPGGTVYNEQFF
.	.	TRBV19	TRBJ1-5	TGTGCCAGTACTTGGGGGGCTAGAAGCAATCAGCCCCAGCATTTT	CASTWGARSNQPQHF
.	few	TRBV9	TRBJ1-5	TGTGCCAGCAGCGAAAATCATGCCGCCGGGCAGCCCCAGCATTTT	CASSENHAAGQPQHF
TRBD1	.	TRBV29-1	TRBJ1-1	TGCAGCGTGGATCAGGGGGGCCGAGCTCTCTTT	CSVDQGGRALF
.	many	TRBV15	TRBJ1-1	TGTGCCACCAGCAGAGATCGGGGCATGAACACTGAAGCTTTCTTT	CATSRDRGMNTEAFF
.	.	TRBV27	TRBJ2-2	TGTGCCAGCAGTCCAAGAGTTTCCGACACCGGGGAGCTGTTTTTT	CASSPRVSDTGELFF
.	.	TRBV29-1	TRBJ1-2	TGCAGCATTGAGAGAGAGAATGGCTACACCTTC	CSIERENGYTF
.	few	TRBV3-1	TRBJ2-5	TGTGCCAGCAGCCCTCGTCAGTCCTTCGGAGAGACCCAGTACTTC	CASSPRQSFGETQYF
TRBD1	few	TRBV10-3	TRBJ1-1	TGTGCCATCAGTGCAATGGGACAGGGAGGGACTGAAGCTTTCTTT	CAISAMGQGGTEAFF
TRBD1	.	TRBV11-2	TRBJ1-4	TGTGCCAGCAGCCGTACAGGGGTGGATAGTGAAAAACTGTTTTTT	CASSRTGVDSEKLFF
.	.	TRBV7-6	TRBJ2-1	TGTGCCAGCAGCTTAGGACGGGAGTTCAATGAGCAGTTCTTC	CASSLGREFNEQFF
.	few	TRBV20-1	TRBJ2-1	TGCAGTGCTAGAGATCTGAGCGGGCCCTACAATGAGCAGTTCTTC	CSARDLSGPYNEQFF
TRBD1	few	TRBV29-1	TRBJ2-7	TGCAGCGTGGCCGGACAGGGGGTTGCCTACGAGCAGTACTTC	CSVAGQGVAYEQYF
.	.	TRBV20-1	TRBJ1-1	TGCAGTGCTAGAGATGGGGGCAGGGTGTTTGACACTGAAGCTTTCTTT	CSARDGGRVFDTEAFF
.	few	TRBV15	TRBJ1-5	TGTGCCACCAGCTCCCAAAAACGGACAGTTAATCAGCCCCAGCATTTT	CATSSQKRTVNQPQHF
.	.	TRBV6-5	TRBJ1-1	TGTGCCAGCAGTTACGTCAGGTTGGGAACTGAAGCTTTCTTT	CASSYVRLGTEAFF
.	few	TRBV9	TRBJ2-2	TGTGCCAGCAGCGTAGGTCAGGGCACCGGGGAGCTGTTTTTT	CASSVGQGTGELFF
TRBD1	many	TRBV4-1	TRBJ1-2	TGCGCCAGCAGCCAAGGCGGACAGGGAGGTTTGGGCTACACCTTC	CASSQGGQGGLGYTF
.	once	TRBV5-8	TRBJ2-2	TGTGCCAGCATACTAACGCGATTCACAGGGGAGCTGTTTTTT	CASILTRFTGELFF
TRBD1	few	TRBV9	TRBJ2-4	TGTGCCAGCAGCGACCCAGGGGGCTGGAACATTCAGTACTTC	CASSDPGGWNIQYF
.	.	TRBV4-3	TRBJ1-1	TGCGCCAGCAGCCAAGCGATCGGGGGGAACACTGAAGCTTTCTTT	CASSQAIGGNTEAFF
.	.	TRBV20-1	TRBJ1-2	TGCAGTGCTAGAGATCGGGATGAAAAACAGATCTATGGCTACACCTTC	CSARDRDEKQIYGYTF
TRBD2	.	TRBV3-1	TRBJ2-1	TGTGCCAGCAGCCGGACTAGCGGGGGGGCTTACAATGAGCAGTTCTTC	CASSRTSGGAYNEQFF
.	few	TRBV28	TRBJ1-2	TGTGCCAGCAGAGAGCCAGGGAGGGGCTACACCTTC	CASREPGRGYTF
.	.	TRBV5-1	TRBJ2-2	TGCGCCAGCAATATGGGGGCTACCGGGGAGCTGTTTTTT	CASNMGATGELFF
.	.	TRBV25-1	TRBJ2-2	TGTGCCAGCAGTAAATTCTACACCGGGGAGCTGTTTTTT	CASSKFYTGELFF
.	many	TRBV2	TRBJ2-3	TGTGCCAGCAGTGATGAACAAAGTTCAGGCTGGACGCAGTATTTT	CASSDEQSSGWTQYF
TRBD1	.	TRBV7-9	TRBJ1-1	TGTGCCAGCAGCTTAAGCGGACAGGGGGCGCGAGCTGAAGCTTTCTTT	CASSLSGQGARAEAFF
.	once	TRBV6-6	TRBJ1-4	TGTGCCAGCATCGCCGGGATAAGGGGGGAAAAACTGTTTTTT	CASIAGIRGEKLFF
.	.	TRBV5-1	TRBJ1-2	TGCGCCAGCAGCTTGGGGGGTACAGGTCGCGATGGCTACACCTTC	CASSLGGTGRDGYTF
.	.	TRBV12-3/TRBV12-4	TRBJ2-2	TGTGTCAGCAGTCTAGCGTTGAACACCGGGGAGCTGTTTTTT	CVSSLALNTGELFF
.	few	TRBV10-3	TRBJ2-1	TGTGCCATCAGTGACTCGAGCAGGACCCATGAGCAGTTCTTC	CAISDSSRTHEQFF